This T cell receptor beta chain was found in a study of T cell repertoires in cytomegalovirus infection. Study-wide background: Public signatures in TCR beta pointed to CMV infection and matching HLA type. Overall study findings and caveats: Dominating the ex vivo response were TCR beta clonotypes that were CMV-specific and HLA-C-restricted.

This clonotype was recorded at least ten times. Antigen unknown. From germline, CDR1 is SGHVS and CDR2 FQNEAQ. V was cut by 0 bases and J by 9 bases, with 9 bases left in between. This CDR3 is 13 amino acids long. TCRdb itself ran the reads through MiXCR, one entry per CDR3 protein. The repertoire holds about 450,000 distinct CDR3 sequences, 25% to 40% seen once, with around 13% in the top ten. The receptor's source is a human donor in good health (CMV status not recorded). Some clones in this sample may be carry-over from other donors' samples. The specimen sequenced was PBMCs. The chain joins TRBV7-8 to TRBJ2-1; D unclear. CDR3: CASSLAYVSEQFF. The DNA of the CDR3 is TGTGCCAGCAGCTTAGCGTATGTATCTGAGCAGTTCTTC.